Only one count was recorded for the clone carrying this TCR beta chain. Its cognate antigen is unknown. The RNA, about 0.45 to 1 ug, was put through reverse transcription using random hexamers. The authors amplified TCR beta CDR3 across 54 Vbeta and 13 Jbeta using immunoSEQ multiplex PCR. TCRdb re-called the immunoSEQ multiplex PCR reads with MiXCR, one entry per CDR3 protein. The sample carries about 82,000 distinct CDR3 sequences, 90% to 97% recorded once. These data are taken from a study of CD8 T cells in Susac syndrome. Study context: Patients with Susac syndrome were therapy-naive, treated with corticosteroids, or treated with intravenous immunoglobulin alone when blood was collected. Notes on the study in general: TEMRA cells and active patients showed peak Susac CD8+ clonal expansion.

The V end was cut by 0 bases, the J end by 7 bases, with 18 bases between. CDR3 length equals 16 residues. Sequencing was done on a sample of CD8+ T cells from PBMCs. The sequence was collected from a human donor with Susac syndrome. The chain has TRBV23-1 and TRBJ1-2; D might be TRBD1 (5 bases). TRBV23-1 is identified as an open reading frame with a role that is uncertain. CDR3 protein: CASSQSRVTGVRGYTF. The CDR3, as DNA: TGCGCCAGCAGTCAATCCCGCGTTACAGGTGTTCGTGGCTACACCTTC.